A selection of T cell receptor beta chains follows, all from one sample in a study of T cell changes during pregnancy in multiple sclerosis. Here immunoSEQ multiplex PCR was the method, and the copy in TCRdb shows in-frame clones only, minus some. This sample has around 70,000 clones, with almost 95% found just once. The sequencing used peripheral blood, collected before pregnancy. The receptors here all came from a female donor with multiple sclerosis, enrolled in a pregnancy study. Both conserved end residues are part of each CDR3. The D gene is left open where the match is weak. The size field is filled for only some rows; it gives once, few, many or a size class.

TGCGCCAGCAGCTTGACCGGGACTAGCGGTTACAATGAGCAGTTCTTC,CASSLTGTSGYNEQFF,TRBD2,.,TRBV5-1,TRBJ2-1
TGTGCCGTATACAGGGTCTCCTACAATGAGCAGTTCTTC,CAVYRVSYNEQFF,.,.,TRBV6-1,TRBJ2-1
TGTGCCAGCAGTGGGGCAGTACTGAACACTGAAGCTTTCTTT,CASSGAVLNTEAFF,.,few,TRBV2,TRBJ1-1
TGTGCCAGCAGTTACGGGACTCCCAGCTACGAGCAGTACTTC,CASSYGTPSYEQYF,.,.,TRBV6-5,TRBJ2-7
TGTGCCAGCAGTTTAGCGGGGGGTCGCGTCCTGACTTTC,CASSLAGGRVLTF,TRBD2,.,TRBV28,TRBJ2-6
TGTGCCAGCAGACAGGCGACGTCAATGAACACTGAAGCTTTCTTT,CASRQATSMNTEAFF,.,.,TRBV7-2,TRBJ1-1
TGTGCCAGCAGGTCCCTAGCGGGAGCGGGAGATACGCAGTATTTT,CASRSLAGAGDTQYF,TRBD2,.,TRBV28,TRBJ2-3
TGTGCCAGCAGCGTAGAGGGGATTTGGAATGAGCAGTTCTTC,CASSVEGIWNEQFF,.,.,TRBV9,TRBJ2-1
TGCGCCAGCAGCTTGGGTCAGGGGACCGAGCAGTACTTC,CASSLGQGTEQYF,.,.,TRBV5-1,TRBJ2-7
TGTGCCAGCAGCCCGCCCGGGACAGGGTTCGGGAATAGCAATCAGCCCCAGCATTTT,CASSPPGTGFGNSNQPQHF,TRBD1,.,TRBV27,TRBJ1-5
TGTGCCACCAGCAGAGTCCAGGCAGGTAACACTGAAGCTTTCTTT,CATSRVQAGNTEAFF,.,.,TRBV15,TRBJ1-1
TGCAGCGCCGGTGGGGGCACGAACACCGGGGAGCTGTTTTTT,CSAGGGTNTGELFF,.,.,TRBV29-1,TRBJ2-2
TGTGCCAGCAGTTTTCAGGGAAACACTGAAGCTTTCTTT,CASSFQGNTEAFF,.,.,TRBV28,TRBJ1-1
TGTGCCAGCAGCCCCAGGACAGGGGATGGAAGCGGGGAGCTGTTTTTT,CASSPRTGDGSGELFF,TRBD1,many,TRBV4-2,TRBJ2-2
TGCGCCAGCAGCCAAGGGACTAGCGGGAGAAGGTACGAGCAGTACTTC,CASSQGTSGRRYEQYF,TRBD2,once,TRBV4-1,TRBJ2-7
TGTGCCAGCAAGCGGGAAGAGCAGTACTTC,CASKREEQYF,TRBD2,.,TRBV2,TRBJ2-7
TGTGCCAGCAGCGGATTACAGGGTGGGGATGGCTACACCTTC,CASSGLQGGDGYTF,.,.,TRBV5-4,TRBJ1-2
TGTGCCAGCAGTGCAGTGACGGGACAGAGGAACACTGAAGCTTTCTTT,CASSAVTGQRNTEAFF,TRBD1,few,TRBV6-1,TRBJ1-1
TGCGCCAGCAGCCAACATCAGGGGGCTGGGGCCAACGTCCTGACTTTC,CASSQHQGAGANVLTF,TRBD1,few,TRBV4-3,TRBJ2-6
TGTGCCATCAGTGGCGGGACTATCAGCACAGATACGCAGTATTTT,CAISGGTISTDTQYF,TRBD2,.,TRBV10-3,TRBJ2-3
TGCGCCAGCAGCCAGGGAACCGGGACTGCCACCTACAATGAGCAGTTCTTC,CASSQGTGTATYNEQFF,.,once,TRBV4-1,TRBJ2-1
TGTGCCAGCAGCTTTCCAGGGACAGGGGATGAAGCTTTCTTT,CASSFPGTGDEAFF,TRBD1,.,TRBV7-9,TRBJ1-1